This T cell receptor beta chain was captured by sequencing in a study of blood T cell repertoires in COVID-19. The germline gives CDR1 SGHNT, CDR2 YYREEE (reference sequence). V was pared by 6 bases and J by 5 bases, with 10 bases of the junction left unmatched. The CDR3 runs to 14 residues. The data were produced by immunoSEQ multiplex PCR, yet TCRdb's version contains in-frame clones alone and is incomplete. This repertoire shows around 200,000 clones, around 75% found once; its top ten account for 5.1%. The receptor was isolated from a human donor in a cohort sampled during active COVID-19. The chain is built from TRBV5-4 and TRBJ2-7; TRBD2 agrees at 8 bases. The source material was peripheral blood. The CDR3 nucleotides read TGTGCCAGCACCCCAACGGGGGGGAAGAACGAGCAGTACTTC. Residues: CASTPTGGKNEQYF.